This TCR beta chain was observed in a study of T cell responses to AZD1222 COVID-19 vaccine. Study results and caveats: Vaccination with two AZD1222 doses was followed by a rise in Spike-specific TCR breadth and depth.

Note on this clone: Its antigen is still unknown.

The germline CDR1 and CDR2 sequences are MRHNA and SNTAGT. The CDR3 totals 14 residues. Between the trimmed V and J ends, which lost 5 bases and 1 base, there was a span of 11 bases. Sequencing was performed with immunoSEQ multiplex PCR; in TCRdb, only in-frame clones are kept and a portion is missing. The sample lists 150,000 to 160,000 clones; approximately 91% were seen once. The sequencing here drew on peripheral blood, taken 28 days after the second AZD1222 dose. The TCR sequence derives from an adult who received the AZD1222 COVID-19 vaccine. This chain links TRBV6-4 with TRBJ1-1; D call uncertain. DNA of the CDR3: TGTGCCAGCAGTCGAGACGGGAGGAACACTGAAGCTTTCTTT. Its protein is CASSRDGRNTEAFF.